Below, 17 T cell receptor beta chains from the same sample are listed, as sequenced in a study of regulatory T cells in long-lasting Graves disease. According to the study, TCR beta libraries were built with iRepertoire HTBI primers and CDR3-region Arm-PCR. TCRdb reanalysed the multiplex PCR reads using MiXCR and keeps one entry per CDR3 protein. This sample has 400,000 to 650,000 distinct CDR3 sequences; approximately 16% occur once, and the top ten carry around a quarter. Time point specified: newly diagnosed GD, antithyroid drugs for less than 3 months. PBMCs were the source of the RNA used for TCR sequencing. This sample was shared with a second study, whose subject was T cells in Graves' hyperthyroidism and ophthalmopathy.

Sequencing used peripheral blood mononuclear cells (PBMCs), obtained at new diagnosis, from a patient treated with antithyroid drugs. The receptors stem from a woman in her forties or fifties with Graves disease.

This clonotype was found a few times. The CDR3 sequence is CASSEGAAYGYTF. CDR3 nucleotides: TGCGCCAGCAGTGAGGGGGCAGCCTATGGCTACACCTTC. This chain connects TRBV10-2 to TRBJ1-2, with D maybe TRBD1 (5 bases). V lost 2 bases and J lost 4, with 8 bases in between. The CDR3 is made up of 13 amino acids. Germline CDR1 WSHSY, CDR2 SAAADI.

This clonotype was counted ten times or more. The chain is built from TRBV12-3 or TRBV12-4 and TRBJ1-2; 10 bases are a match to TRBD1. V lost 7 bases to trimming and J lost 8 bases; unmatched junction nucleotides: 10. The CDR3 runs 14 residues. The CDR3 spells CASTGTGELRGYTF. The DNA of the CDR3 is TGTGCCAGCACCGGGACAGGGGAATTACGCGGCTACACCTTC.

The chain combines TRBV2 with TRBJ2-3, with 8 bases matching TRBD1. V trimming: 0 bases; J trimming: 2 bases; junction bases outside the gene matches: 10. Germline CDR1 is SNHLY and CDR2 is FYNNEI. The CDR3 has 18 amino acids. The CDR3, as DNA: TGTGCCAGCAGTGAAGCCCGGGGACAGGTTAAATCCACAGATACGCAGTATTTT. Protein sequence: CASSEARGQVKSTDTQYF. Full variable domain (remainder filled in from reference TRBV2 and TRBJ2-3): EPEVTQTPSHQVTQMGQEVILRCVPISNHLYFYWYRQILGQKVEFLVSFYNNEISEKSEIFDDQFSVERPDGSNFTLKIRSTKLEDSAMYFCASSEARGQVKSTDTQYFGPGTRLTVL.

The rearrangement links TRBV4-1 to TRBJ1-4; 11 bases are a match to TRBD1. CDR3 length: 16 residues. The V gene's germline CDR1 is MGHRA and CDR2 YSYEKL. After removal of 4 bases from V and 5 bases from J, the junction contained 6 bases not matched to a gene. CDR3 sequence: CASSPTGQGGNEKLFF. The CDR3 region has the DNA TGCGCCAGCAGCCCCACGGGACAGGGGGGGAATGAAAAACTGTTTTTT.

Comment on this clonotype: A read error may be the cause here, since a much bigger clone is one base away. The chain joins TRBV6-1 to TRBJ2-5, with 7 nucleotides matching TRBD2. V shed 4 bases and J 3 bases; nucleotides not matched to a gene: 8. Germline lookup yields CDR1 MNHNS and CDR2 SASEGT. The CDR3 length is 15 residues. The CDR3 spells CASSAREDGKETQYF. CDR3 DNA: TGTGCCAGCAGTGCCCGGGAGGACGGGAAAGAGACCCAGTACTTC.

This clonotype has a count of ten or more. This chain uses TRBV12-5 with TRBJ1-2; D ambiguous. This CDR3 spans 11 amino acids. Germline CDR1 and CDR2: LGHNT and FRNRAP. The V end lost 3 bases, the J end lost 6 bases, and 5 bases lay between the germline ends. The CDR3, as DNA: TGTGCTAGTGGTTTTGGGGATGGCTACACCTTC. It translates to CASGFGDGYTF.

This clonotype was seen at least ten times. This sequence joins TRBV13 and TRBJ2-5; D ambiguous. Germline lookup yields CDR1 PRHDT and CDR2 FYEKMQ (reference sequence). The CDR3 contains 13 residues. V shed 0 bases and J shed 7 bases, with 9 bases lying between them. CDR3 region: CASSLGSLGTQYF. The CDR3 DNA sequence: TGTGCCAGCAGCTTAGGCTCCCTCGGGACCCAGTACTTC.

This clonotype showed up just a few times. The J gene is TRBJ2-7, the V gene TRBV27; D assignment may be TRBD1 or TRBD2 (5 bases each). CDR3 length: 14 residues. Germline CDR1 MNHEY, CDR2 SMNVEV (reference sequence). Trimming took 6 bases from V and 5 from J, leaving 17 bases between them. CDR3 nucleotides: TGTGCCAGCAGGATCGGGACGGCTGTCCACGAGCAGTACTTC. Translated, it gives CASRIGTAVHEQYF.

V is TRBV20-1 and J is TRBJ2-1, with TRBD2 identical over 11 bases. The length of the CDR3 is 13 residues. J gave up 8 bases and V 2 bases, and 2 bases lay outside the gene matches. Germline V CDR1 and CDR2: DFQATT, SNEGSKA (reference sequence). The CDR3 DNA reads TGCAGTGCTAGACTAGCGGGGGGAGATGAGCAGTTCTTC. It translates to CSARLAGGDEQFF.

This clonotype was picked up many times. This sequence joins TRBV2 and TRBJ1-1; unclear D gene. CDR1 is SNHLY and CDR2 is FYNNEI in the germline V gene. This CDR3 region has 13 residues. Trimming cost V 7 bases and J 1 base, with 10 bases left between them. Written as DNA, the CDR3 is TGTGCCAGCACCTTTGGAGCGAACACTGAAGCTTTCTTT. It translates to CASTFGANTEAFF.

This clonotype was detected a few times. This chain uses TRBV6-1 with TRBJ1-5, with TRBD1 matching over 8 bases. Germline CDR1 is MNHNS and CDR2 is SASEGT. V trimming: 4 bases; J trimming: 3 bases; junction bases outside the gene matches: 5. The CDR3 runs 15 residues. CDR3 loop: CASSVKTGDNQPQHF. The CDR3 coding sequence is TGTGCCAGCAGTGTTAAGACAGGGGACAATCAGCCCCAGCATTTT.

This chain links TRBV4-1 with TRBJ1-3; D is unclear. CDR1 MGHRA and CDR2 YSYEKL come from the germline V gene. The CDR3 covers 13 residues. The V end lost 3 bases, the J end lost 4 bases, and 7 bases lay between the germline ends. The CDR3 DNA follows: TGCGCCAGCAGCCATCTGATGGGAAACACCATATATTTT. As protein: CASSHLMGNTIYF.

As to this clonotype: This sequence may be a read error, since a much larger clone differs from it by one base. The V gene is TRBV12-3 or TRBV12-4, the J gene TRBJ2-3; possibly TRBD1 for D (5 bases). This CDR3 region has 12 residues. CDR3 amino acids: CASSIGADTQCF. The CDR3 DNA reads TGTGCCAGCAGCATAGGGGCAGATACGCAGTGTTTT.

In this sample, this clonotype turned up a few times. A read error is likely, as this CDR3 ends without the conserved phenylalanine or tryptophan. CDR3 residues: CASSIFAGGRYNEQFL. CDR3 coding DNA: TGTGCCAGTAGTATATTTGCGGGGGGGCGGTACAATGAGCAGTTCCTC. This chain connects TRBV19 to TRBJ2-1, with TRBD2 matching 9 bases. CDR3 size: 16 residues. With V trimmed by 2 bases and J by 4 bases, 6 bases remained unmatched. Germline assignment: CDR1 LNHDA and CDR2 SQIVND (reference sequence).

This chain connects TRBV3-1 to TRBJ1-4; D not certain. CDR3 length: 15 residues. Trimming stripped 4 bases from V and 0 bases from J, with 9 bases between. CDR1 and CDR2 (germline): LGHDT, YNNKEL (reference sequence). CDR3 bases: TGTGCCAGCAGCCTCGAGTATGCAACTAATGAAAAACTGTTTTTT. Residues: CASSLEYATNEKLFF.

At least ten counts were recorded for this clonotype. The chain links TRBV7-2 to TRBJ1-4; D is uncertain. V was cut by 1 base and J by 3 bases, with 9 bases left in between. The CDR3 spans 15 residues. Germline V CDR1 and CDR2: SGHTA, FQGNSA. This CDR3 reads CASSLGGVANEKLFF. Written as DNA, the CDR3 is TGTGCCAGCAGCTTAGGCGGGGTAGCTAATGAAAAACTGTTTTTT. Complete variable domain (other parts from reference TRBV7-2 and TRBJ1-4): GAGVSQSPSNKVTEKGKDVELRCDPISGHTALYWYRQSLGQGLEFLIYFQGNSAPDKSGLPSDRFSAERTGGSVSTLTIQRTQQEDSAVYLCASSLGGVANEKLFFGSGTQLSVL.

Of note for this clonotype: One end of the junction fails to match germline, which may point to a read error. V and J are TRBV30 and TRBJ2-3, with a tentative D call TRBD1 (6 bases). Germline V gives CDR1 GTSNPN, CDR2 SVGIG (reference sequence). The CDR3 is made up of 17 amino acids. CDR3 nucleotide sequence: TGTGCCCGGAGTGTTGGCCAGGGGAATTTTTACACAGATACGCAGTATTTT. As protein: CARSVGQGNFYTDTQYF. The variable domain in full, completed from reference TRBV30 and TRBJ2-3, reads SQTIHQWPATLVQPVGSPLSLECTVEGTSNPNLYWYRQAAGRGLQLLFYSVGIGQISSEVPQNLSASRPQDRQFILSSKKLLLSDSGFYLCARSVGQGNFYTDTQYFGPGTRLTVL.